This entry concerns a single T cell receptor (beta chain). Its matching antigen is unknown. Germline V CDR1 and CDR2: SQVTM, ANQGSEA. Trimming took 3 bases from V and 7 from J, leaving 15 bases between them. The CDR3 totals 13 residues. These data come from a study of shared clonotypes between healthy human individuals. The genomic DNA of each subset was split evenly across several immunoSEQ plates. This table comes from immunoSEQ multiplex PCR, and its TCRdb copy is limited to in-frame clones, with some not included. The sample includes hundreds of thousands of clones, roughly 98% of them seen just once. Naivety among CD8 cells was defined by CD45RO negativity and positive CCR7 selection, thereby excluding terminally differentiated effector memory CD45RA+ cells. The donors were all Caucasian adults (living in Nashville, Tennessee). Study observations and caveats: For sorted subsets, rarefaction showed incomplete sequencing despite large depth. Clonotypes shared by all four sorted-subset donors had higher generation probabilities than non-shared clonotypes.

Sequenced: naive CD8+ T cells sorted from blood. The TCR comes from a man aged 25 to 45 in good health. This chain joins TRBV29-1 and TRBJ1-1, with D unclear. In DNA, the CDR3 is TGCAGCGTTGAGCTGGCGGGAGGGATTGAAGCTTTCTTT. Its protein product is CSVELAGGIEAFF. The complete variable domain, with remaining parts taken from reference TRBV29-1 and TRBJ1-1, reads SAVISQKPSRDICQRGTSLTIQCQVDSQVTMMFWYRQQPGQSLTLIATANQGSEATYESGFVIDKFPISRPNLTFSTLTVSNMSPEDSSIYLCSVELAGGIEAFFGQGTRLTVV.